What follows are 22 T cell receptor beta chains derived from one specimen sequenced in a study of shared clonotypes between healthy human individuals. Profiling relied on immunoSEQ multiplex PCR, and the TCRdb table lists in-frame clones only, not all of them. This sample has 950,000 to 1,100,000 clones, with around three quarters found just once. The sample consisted of memory CD4+ T cells from PBMCs. Subset meaning: CD45RA-negative fraction. All receptors come from a man between 18 and 35 years old in good health. Some clones in this sample may be carry-over from other donors' samples.

This chain uses TRBV7-2 with TRBJ1-1; 7 nucleotides match TRBD1. The germline gives CDR1 SGHTA, CDR2 FQGNSA. The CDR3 totals 14 residues. V gave up 1 base and J gave up 7 bases; unmatched junction bases: 6. The CDR3 protein is CASSLVWQGGEAFF. The CDR3 region has the DNA TGTGCCAGCAGCTTAGTTTGGCAGGGGGGTGAAGCTTTCTTT.

In this sample, this clone turned up a few times. The chain uses TRBV4-1 and TRBJ1-2; D is ambiguous. The germline V gene has CDR1 MGHRA and CDR2 YSYEKL. The V end lost 2 bases, the J end lost 8 bases, and 18 bases lay between the germline ends. The CDR3 sequence is 15 residues long. CDR3 nucleotides: TGCGCCAGCAGCCAACTGGTCCGGGCCGAGAGGGGCTACACCTTC. Translating gives CASSQLVRAERGYTF.

The chain has TRBV6-5 and TRBJ2-7; D is unresolved. This CDR3 region has 13 residues. Germline CDR1 reads MNHEY; CDR2 reads SVGAGI. Trimming stripped 8 bases from V and 2 bases from J, with 13 bases between. The CDR3 reads CASRQRQTYEQYF. CDR3 DNA sequence: TGTGCCAGCCGGCAAAGACAAACCTACGAGCAGTACTTC.

The genes are TRBV2 and TRBJ2-7, with D possibly called TRBD1 or TRBD2 (5 bases each). This CDR3 contains 15 residues. Germline values: CDR1 SNHLY, CDR2 FYNNEI. Trimming left V 6 bases short and J 0 bases short, with 15 bases between. CDR3 coding DNA: TGTGCCAGCAGGGCGCAGGGTCGGGGCTCCTACGAGCAGTACTTC. It specifies CASRAQGRGSYEQYF.

This clone has just one count. Other nucleotide sequences in the sample specify the same CDR3. The chain couples TRBV18 to TRBJ1-1; D call uncertain. The CDR3 spans 12 residues. Between the trimmed V and J ends, which lost 1 base and 8 bases, there was a span of 8 bases. Germline CDR1 KGHSH, CDR2 LQKENI. CDR3 region: CASSPRGGEAFF. The CDR3 region has the DNA TGTGCCAGCTCACCACGCGGAGGAGAAGCTTTCTTT.

The chain recombines TRBV14 with TRBJ2-7; TRBD1 agrees at 7 bases. Per the germline V gene, CDR1 is SGHDN and CDR2 is FVKESK. After removal of 1 base from V and 7 bases from J, the junction contained 19 bases not matched to a gene. CDR3 length: 18 residues. The CDR3, as DNA: TGTGCCAGCAGCCAAGGGGCCAGGGGGATATCCGACATGAGGGAGCAGTACTTC. Translated, it gives CASSQGARGISDMREQYF.

V usage is TRBV4-3 and J usage is TRBJ2-3; perhaps D is TRBD1 or TRBD2 (5 bases each). The V end lost 0 bases, the J end lost 2 bases, and 18 bases lay between the germline ends. The length of the CDR3 is 18 residues. In germline, CDR1 is LGHNA, CDR2 YSLEER. The CDR3 protein is CASSQDMGFGAVTDTQYF. The CDR3 region has the DNA TGCGCCAGCAGCCAAGATATGGGTTTCGGGGCGGTCACAGATACGCAGTATTTT.

The chain joins TRBV7-2 to TRBJ2-3, with 8 bases lining up with TRBD2. This CDR3 comprises 15 residues. Germline V gives CDR1 SGHTA, CDR2 FQGNSA. V shed 5 bases, J shed 3 bases, and the junction held 7 bases outside the gene matches. CDR3: CASSPSGSLTDTQYF. The CDR3 bases are TGTGCCAGCAGCCCCAGCGGGAGTTTAACAGATACGCAGTATTTT. Full variable domain (rest looked up from reference TRBV7-2 and TRBJ2-3): GAGVSQSPSNKVTEKGKDVELRCDPISGHTALYWYRQSLGQGLEFLIYFQGNSAPDKSGLPSDRFSAERTGGSVSTLTIQRTQQEDSAVYLCASSPSGSLTDTQYFGPGTRLTVL.

This chain joins TRBV4-3 and TRBJ2-1, with D hard to call. Trimming removed 8 bases from V and 10 bases from J, with 15 bases in between. Germline lookup yields CDR1 LGHNA and CDR2 YSLEER. This CDR3 spans 12 amino acids. CDR3 DNA: TGCGCCAGCGGCGACCGCCGTATGGAGCAGTTCTTC. Its translation is CASGDRRMEQFF.

This chain joins TRBV18 and TRBJ1-4; 7 positions match TRBD1. The germline gives CDR1 KGHSH, CDR2 LQKENI. With 5 bases clipped from V and 7 bases from J, the junction kept 19 bases outside the gene matches. This CDR3 has 18 amino acids. CDR3 protein: CASSTRPTGASRGEKLFF. Written as DNA, the CDR3 is TGTGCCAGCTCAACCCGACCAACAGGGGCCTCGCGGGGTGAAAAACTGTTTTTT.

This clone appeared a few times. A read error is likely here: a far larger clone is one base away. The same CDR3 is also encoded by other DNA sequences in this sample. The J gene is TRBJ2-7, the V gene TRBV2, with 11 bases aligning to TRBD2. Per the germline V gene, CDR1 is SNHLY and CDR2 is FYNNEI. The CDR3 length is 15 residues. The CDR3 spells CATPGASGRSYEQYF. The CDR3 DNA is TGTGCCACACCCGGGGCTAGCGGGAGGTCCTACGAGCAGTATTTC.

This clone was counted only a few times. The chain links TRBV9 to TRBJ2-1, with 9 bases identical to TRBD1. The ends lost 4 bases at V and 6 bases at J; junction bases unmatched: 8. Germline V gene lookup returns CDR1 SGDLS and CDR2 YYNGEE. CDR3 size: 15 residues. The CDR3 DNA reads as TGTGCCAGCAGCCTCCGGGACAGGGAGGGCAATGAGCAGTTCTTC. It codes for CASSLRDREGNEQFF.

This chain connects TRBV9 to TRBJ2-5, with 7 bases lining up with TRBD1. V dropped 3 bases and J dropped 2; count of bases not matched to a gene: 10. Germline V gene sequence: CDR1 SGDLS, CDR2 YYNGEE. CDR3 length: 16 residues. DNA of the CDR3: TGTGCCAGCAGCGACTCGGGACAGCACTTACAAGAGACCCAGTACTTC. The encoded protein is CASSDSGQHLQETQYF. The full variable domain, rest sourced from reference TRBV9 and TRBJ2-5, is DSGVTQTPKHLITATGQRVTLRCSPRSGDLSVYWYQQSLDQGLQFLIQYYNGEERAKGNILERFSAQQFPDLHSELNLSSLELGDSALYFCASSDSGQHLQETQYFGPGTRLLVL.

V is TRBV7-9 and J is TRBJ2-5; TRBD1 matches 10 bases. With 1 base clipped from V and 5 bases from J, the junction kept 1 base outside the gene matches. CDR1 is SEHNR and CDR2 is FQNEAQ in the germline V gene (reference sequence). The CDR3 is 14 residues long. The CDR3 protein is CASSLGGQGETQYF. As DNA, the CDR3 is TGTGCCAGCAGCTTAGGGGGACAGGGGGAGACCCAGTACTTC.

The chain links TRBV7-9 to TRBJ2-3, with 13 bases aligning to TRBD2. J lost 1 base, V lost 1 base, and 2 bases had no gene match. Germline V gene data show CDR1 as SEHNR and CDR2 as FQNEAQ (reference sequence). CDR3 size: 17 residues. CDR3 nucleotides: TGTGCCAGCAGCTTAGGACTAGCGGGAGGCGGCACAGATACGCAGTATTTT. It translates to CASSLGLAGGGTDTQYF.

The chain has TRBV9 and TRBJ2-3, with 9 bases that match TRBD2. V was pared by 4 bases and J by 5 bases, with 11 bases of the junction left unmatched. Germline V gives CDR1 SGDLS, CDR2 YYNGEE. The CDR3 has 16 amino acids. As DNA, the CDR3 is TGTGCCAGCAGCCCCTTGGCGGGAGGGCAGGGAGATACGCAGTATTTT. Translation: CASSPLAGGQGDTQYF.

This clone came up many times. This same CDR3 is encoded by further DNA sequences in the sample. The rearrangement uses TRBV30 and TRBJ2-3, with D maybe TRBD2 (5 bases). CDR1 is GTSNPN and CDR2 is SVGIG in the germline V gene (reference sequence). This CDR3 has 14 amino acids. The V and J ends lost 2 bases and 1 base respectively, with 10 bases between them. As DNA, the CDR3 is TGTGCCTGGAGTAGCGGAAGAGGCACAGATACGCAGTATTTT. Protein: CAWSSGRGTDTQYF. The full variable domain, with the rest looked up from reference TRBV30 and TRBJ2-3, is SQTIHQWPATLVQPVGSPLSLECTVEGTSNPNLYWYRQAAGRGLQLLFYSVGIGQISSEVPQNLSASRPQDRQFILSSKKLLLSDSGFYLCAWSSGRGTDTQYFGPGTRLTVL.

This clone was seen only once. The chain carries TRBV6-5 and TRBJ2-7; 12 bases align to TRBD1. With 4 bases clipped from V and 3 bases from J, the junction kept 7 bases outside the gene matches. The CDR3 runs 16 residues. CDR1 and CDR2 (germline): MNHEY, SVGAGI. This CDR3 reads CASSFWGQGADYEQYF. CDR3 in DNA: TGTGCCAGCAGTTTTTGGGGACAGGGGGCTGACTACGAGCAGTACTTC.

The chain links TRBV28 to TRBJ1-4, with D possibly being TRBD1 (5 bases). Germline V CDR1 and CDR2: MDHEN, SYDVKM. The CDR3 runs to 14 residues. Trimming removed 8 bases at V and 4 bases at J, with 14 bases between. CDR3 in amino acids: CASCGGSDNEKLFF. The CDR3 region has the DNA TGTGCCAGCTGTGGGGGGTCCGATAATGAAAAACTGTTTTTT.

The V and J genes are TRBV9 and TRBJ2-2, with 8 bases aligning to TRBD1. Germline V gene data show CDR1 as SGDLS and CDR2 as YYNGEE. The V and J ends lost 1 base and 4 bases, in that order; junction bases with no gene match: 9. The length of the CDR3 is 17 residues. The CDR3 loop is CASSVNQGAAGTGELFF. As DNA, the CDR3 is TGTGCCAGCAGCGTAAACCAGGGGGCTGCGGGCACCGGGGAGCTGTTTTTT. Complete variable domain (other parts from reference TRBV9 and TRBJ2-2): DSGVTQTPKHLITATGQRVTLRCSPRSGDLSVYWYQQSLDQGLQFLIQYYNGEERAKGNILERFSAQQFPDLHSELNLSSLELGDSALYFCASSVNQGAAGTGELFFGEGSRLTVL.

The CDR3 loop is CASSLSRYTEAFF. The DNA for the CDR3 is TGTGCCAGCAGCTTGAGCAGGTACACTGAAGCTTTCTTT. The chain links TRBV5-6 to TRBJ1-1, with D uncertain. Germline CDR1 SGHDT, CDR2 YYEEEE. Trimming left V 1 base short and J 3 bases short, with 7 bases between. The CDR3 is 13 residues long.

A note on this clone: This specimen includes other DNA sequences encoding the same CDR3. The genes are TRBV7-9 and TRBJ2-3, with D possibly being TRBD1 (7 bases). The CDR3 contains 14 residues. With 3 bases removed from V and 3 bases from J, the gap between germline ends came to 10 bases. Germline lookup yields CDR1 SEHNR and CDR2 FQNEAQ (reference sequence). CDR3 nucleotide sequence: TGTGCCAGCAGCTTGGAGGGGGCAACAGATACGCAGTATTTT. Its protein product is CASSLEGATDTQYF.